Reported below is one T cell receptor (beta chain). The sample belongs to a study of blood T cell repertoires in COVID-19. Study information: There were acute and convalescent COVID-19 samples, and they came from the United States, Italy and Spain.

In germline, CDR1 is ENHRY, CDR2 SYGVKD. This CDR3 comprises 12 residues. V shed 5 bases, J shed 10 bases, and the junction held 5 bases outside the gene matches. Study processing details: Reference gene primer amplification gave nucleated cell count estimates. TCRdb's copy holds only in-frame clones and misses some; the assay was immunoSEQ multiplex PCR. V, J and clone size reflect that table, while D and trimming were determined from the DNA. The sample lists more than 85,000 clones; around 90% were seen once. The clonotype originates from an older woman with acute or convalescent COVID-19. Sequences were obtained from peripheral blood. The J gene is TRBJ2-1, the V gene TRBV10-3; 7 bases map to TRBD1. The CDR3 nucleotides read TGTGCCATCAGTAAAGACAGGGAAGAGCAGTTCTTC. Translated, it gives CAISKDREEQFF.